One and the same sample provided the 26 T cell receptor beta chains below, sequenced in a study of tumor and adjacent non-tumor tissue in lung cancer. No cell sorting was done before RNA was extracted from the tissue. The library came from three nested PCR rounds adapted from ARM-PCR protocols. TCRdb reprocessed the multiplex PCR reads via MiXCR and lists one record per CDR3 protein. This table holds under 95,000 distinct CDR3 sequences, 61% found once. Material: lung tumor tissue. All receptors derive from a man in his 70s with non-small cell lung cancer.

This clonotype appeared once. Germline and junction disagree at one end, which may indicate a read error. The rearrangement links TRBV20-1 to TRBJ2-1; D is perhaps TRBD1 (5 bases). Germline-derived CDR1 and CDR2 are DFQATT and SNEGSKA (reference sequence). CDR3 size: 15 residues. The CDR3 protein is CSARSLTDFDNEHFF. In DNA, the CDR3 is TGCAGTGCTAGATCCCTGACAGATTTCGATAATGAGCATTTCTTC.

The V gene is TRBV6-1, the J gene TRBJ1-6; D not resolved. The CDR3 is 14 amino acids. V lost 2 bases, J lost 9 bases, and 11 bases lay in between. Germline CDR1 is MNHNS and CDR2 is SASEGT. The CDR3 DNA reads TGTGCCAGCAGTGAATTGTGGAAGGGTTCACCCCTCCACTTT. It yields the protein CASSELWKGSPLHF.

On this clonotype: Without the conserved terminal phenylalanine or tryptophan, this CDR3 likely stems from a read error. The DNA is left out, because the CDR3 cannot be placed on it with certainty; the CDR3 is given as TCRdb lists it. The chain is built from TRBV4-2 and TRBJ2-7; the table's TRBD1 call for D was not verified on the DNA. The CDR3 comprises 14 residues, both ends counted. Germline lookup yields CDR1 LGHNA and CDR2 YNFKEQ. CDR3 in amino acids: CASSHPGGGREQYY.

The chain combines TRBV12-3 or TRBV12-4 with TRBJ2-7; the D gene could be TRBD1 or TRBD2 (5 bases each). Trimming took off 5 bases at V and 6 bases at J, with 17 bases between the two ends. This CDR3 spans 14 amino acids. The CDR3 reads CASSLRDRTCEQYF. In DNA, the CDR3 is TGTGCCAGCAGTCTCCGGGACCGAACTTGCGAGCAGTACTTC.

In this sample, this clonotype turned up many times. This chain uses TRBV6-6 with TRBJ2-1; 9 bases fit TRBD2. The CDR3 spans 14 residues. Per the germline V gene, CDR1 is MNHNY and CDR2 is SVGAGI (reference sequence). After removal of 6 bases from V and 8 bases from J, the junction contained 8 bases not matched to a gene. In nucleotides, the CDR3 is TGTGCCAGCAGGAAACGGCGGGAGGGGGATGAGCAGTTCTTC. Its protein product is CASRKRREGDEQFF.

The CDR3 bases are TGCGCCAGCAGCCATGATTATCAAGGGAACACTGAAGCTTTCTTT. Translated: CASSHDYQGNTEAFF. The V call is TRBV4-1, the J call TRBJ1-1; D unresolved. Trimming took 3 bases from V and 1 from J, leaving 12 bases between them. CDR1 MGHRA and CDR2 YSYEKL come from the germline V gene. The CDR3 runs to 15 residues.

This clonotype was detected only once. The genes are TRBV29-1 and TRBJ1-5; D not certain. Germline V lookup: CDR1 SQVTM, CDR2 ANQGSEA. V was cut by 6 bases and J by 0 bases, with 15 bases left in between. This CDR3 is 15 amino acids long. Here the CDR3 DNA reads TGCAGCGTAACTACCGAAGGTCATAGCAATCAGCCCCAGCATTTT. As protein: CSVTTEGHSNQPQHF.

This clonotype was recorded once. An end of the junction differs from the germline gene, which may be a read error. The chain couples TRBV29-1 to TRBJ1-4; D remains unclear. The CDR3 sequence is 14 residues long. Germline lookup yields CDR1 SQVTM and CDR2 ANQGSEA. This CDR3 is CGVRSLESNEKLFF. CDR3 bases: TGCGGCGTCAGAAGTTTGGAGTCTAATGAAAAACTGTTTTTT.

Worth noting for this clonotype: No conserved phenylalanine or tryptophan is present at the end of the CDR3, so a read error is the likely explanation. The chain has TRBV11-1 and TRBJ2-7; the D gene is possibly TRBD1 (7 bases). V was cut by 8 bases and J by 5 bases, with 13 bases left in between. The CDR3 is 12 residues long. CDR1 and CDR2 from the germline V gene are SGHAT and FQDESV (reference sequence). The chain's CDR3 is CASRGTAHEQYY. CDR3 sequence (DNA): TGTGCCAGCCGCGGGACAGCACACGAGCAGTACTAC.

The V gene is TRBV5-4, the J gene TRBJ2-3; 8 positions match TRBD2. Looked up from germline, CDR1 is SGHNT and CDR2 is YYREEE (reference sequence). This CDR3 has 18 residues. V shed 0 bases and J 5 bases; nucleotides not matched to a gene: 14. The CDR3 bases are TGTGCCAGCAGCTTGGATCGACTAGCGAGGGTCGATGGAGATACGCAGTATTTT. It is translated as CASSLDRLARVDGDTQYF.

In regard to this clonotype: At one end, the junction sequence differs from germline, possibly due to a read error. This chain connects TRBV6-5 to TRBJ1-4; no firm D call. Germline V gene sequence: CDR1 MNHEY, CDR2 SVGAGI. This CDR3 contains 15 residues. CDR3 sequence (DNA): TGTGCCAACAGCCCTAGGATCGCAACTAATGAAAAATTGTTTTTT. This codes for CANSPRIATNEKLFF.

Concerning this clonotype: At one end, the junction sequence differs from germline, possibly due to a read error. This rearrangement joins TRBV6-1 to TRBJ2-3; possible D gene TRBD2, 5 bases. Germline values: CDR1 MNHNS, CDR2 SASEGT. The CDR3 length is 12 residues. The CDR3: CASSEDLATQCF. In nucleotides, the CDR3 is TGTGCCAGTAGTGAAGACCTAGCTACGCAGTGTTTT.

On this clonotype: This clone may be a read error of a much larger clone one base away. Since no conserved phenylalanine or tryptophan closes the CDR3, a read error is the likely cause. The V call is TRBV28, the J call TRBJ2-7; 8 bases match TRBD2. Germline V gives CDR1 MDHEN, CDR2 SYDVKM. The CDR3 spans 15 residues. Trimming at V came to 6 bases and at J to 1 base, leaving 8 bases not matched to a gene. The CDR3, as DNA: TGTGCCAGCAGGAAACGGGGGGGCTGGTCCTACGAGCAGTACCTC. Protein sequence: CASRKRGGWSYEQYL.

Points on this clonotype: An end of the junction differs from the germline gene, which may be a read error. V and J are TRBV28 and TRBJ2-4, with D unresolved. Germline values: CDR1 MDHEN, CDR2 SYDVKM. The CDR3 consists of 14 residues. The CDR3 here is CDSSPTLGKNIQYF. DNA for the CDR3: TGTGACAGCAGCCCAACCCTGGGCAAAAACATTCAGTACTTC.

The gene calls are TRBV20-1 and TRBJ2-1; perhaps TRBD1 as D (6 bases). The germline V gene encodes CDR1 DFQATT and CDR2 SNEGSKA (reference sequence). V was trimmed by 4 bases and J by 6 bases, leaving 10 bases between them. This CDR3 is built from 12 residues. CDR3 residues: CSAKGHRNEQFF. The CDR3 DNA is TGCAGTGCTAAGGGACACCGCAATGAGCAGTTCTTC.

V and J are TRBV12-3 or TRBV12-4 and TRBJ2-1; D is ambiguous. Trimming cost V 6 bases and J 7 bases, with 7 bases left between them. CDR3 length equals 11 residues. This chain's CDR3 is CASRRRNEQFF. As DNA, the CDR3 is TGTGCCAGCAGGAGACGAAATGAGCAGTTCTTC.

The sample holds one count of this clonotype. The missing conserved phenylalanine or tryptophan at the end of this CDR3 makes a read error likely. The chain is built from TRBV12-3 or TRBV12-4 and TRBJ2-6; D may be TRBD1 (6 bases). V lost 3 bases and J 4 bases, leaving 16 bases between the germline ends. This CDR3 has 17 amino acids. This CDR3 reads CASSLAGQGPGANVLTL. CDR3 in DNA: TGTGCCAGCAGTTTGGCCGGGCAGGGGCCCGGGGCCAACGTCCTGACTCTC.

In the case of this clonotype: The final CDR3 position lacks the conserved phenylalanine or tryptophan, pointing to a likely read error. The CDR3 loop is CASSPRDRVFETQYV. DNA of the CDR3: TGTGCTAGCAGCCCCCGGGACAGGGTTTTTGAGACCCAGTACGTA. The chain couples TRBV11-1 to TRBJ2-5, with 9 bases that match TRBD1. There are 15 residues in the CDR3. Per germline, CDR1 SGHAT and CDR2 FQDESV (reference sequence).

For the CDR3, the DNA is TGTGCCAGCAGCTTATTAGGGGGGAGCACAGATACGCAGTATTTT. This encodes CASSLLGGSTDTQYF. J is TRBJ2-3 and V is TRBV5-6; D is possibly TRBD1 or TRBD2 (6 bases each). Trimming cost V 2 bases and J 0 bases, with 10 bases left between them. The CDR3 totals 15 residues. Germline values: CDR1 SGHDT, CDR2 YYEEEE.

Notes on this clonotype: The junction differs from germline at one of its ends, possibly a read error. The chain has TRBV6-1 and TRBJ2-7; 9 bases fit TRBD2. Germline V gene sequence: CDR1 MNHNS, CDR2 SASEGT. The CDR3 sequence is 14 residues long. CDR3 sequence (DNA): TGTGACAGCAGTTATAGCGGGAGAACCTACGAGCAGTACTTC. Its protein product is CDSSYSGRTYEQYF.

This clonotype showed up just a few times. A much larger clone is a single base away; this may be a read error. The J gene is TRBJ1-5, the V gene TRBV29-1, with D possibly matching TRBD1 (6 bases). The CDR3 consists of 13 residues. Germline CDR1 SQVTM, CDR2 ANQGSEA. With 4 bases removed from V and 6 bases from J, the gap between germline ends came to 13 bases. The CDR3 coding sequence is TGCAGCGTTGGGGACAAGGGTGGTCAGCCCCAGCATTTT. Protein product: CSVGDKGGQPQHF.

This clonotype has just a few counts. The chain links TRBV7-9 to TRBJ2-3, with D uncertain. Germline CDR1 reads SEHNR; CDR2 reads FQNEAQ (reference sequence). The CDR3 has 13 amino acids. V was cut by 0 bases and J by 5 bases, with 6 bases left in between. The CDR3 is CASSLALEDTQYF. CDR3 DNA sequence: TGTGCCAGCAGCTTAGCTTTGGAAGATACGCAGTATTTT.

Notes on this clonotype: Compared with germline, one end of the junction differs, possibly owing to a read error. The rearrangement uses TRBV10-2 and TRBJ1-2; no firm D call. Germline V gene data show CDR1 as WSHSY and CDR2 as SAAADI. The CDR3 contains 13 residues. The CDR3 spells CVSSHGRNYGYAF. CDR3 coding DNA: TGCGTCAGCAGTCATGGCAGGAACTATGGCTACGCCTTC.

About this clonotype: A read error may account for a junction end that differs from germline. The rearrangement joins TRBV11-2 to TRBJ2-6, with 7 bases fitting TRBD1. Germline CDR1 and CDR2: SGHAT and FQNNGV. The CDR3 extends over 19 amino acids. The CDR3 reads CAISSPRGRGGSGANALTF. In DNA form, the CDR3 reads TGTGCCATCAGCTCCCCGAGAGGAAGAGGGGGCTCTGGGGCCAACGCCCTGACTTTC.

Note on this clonotype: Compared with germline, one end of the junction differs, possibly owing to a read error. The rearrangement uses TRBV10-3 and TRBJ1-1; D not resolved. The germline V gene has CDR1 ENHRY and CDR2 SYGVKD. The CDR3 totals 14 residues. This CDR3 is CTISESPGVSEAFF. The CDR3 DNA reads TGTACCATCAGTGAGTCCCCCGGGGTCTCTGAAGCTTTCTTT.

For this clonotype: This may stem from a read error, because a much larger clone lies one nucleotide away. This chain connects TRBV6-1 to TRBJ2-5; D is perhaps TRBD1 (6 bases). Germline assignment: CDR1 MNHNS and CDR2 SASEGT. The CDR3 contains 13 residues. DNA for the CDR3: TGTGCCAGCAGTGTATGGGGGCCGGAGACCAAGTACTTC. It yields the protein CASSVWGPETKYF.